One T cell receptor (beta chain) is described in this entry. These data belong to a study of shared T cell receptors in the human thymus. With V trimmed by 3 bases and J by 3 bases, 8 bases remained unmatched. Germline V lookup: CDR1 LNHDA, CDR2 SQIVND (reference sequence). The CDR3 extends over 16 amino acids. TCRdb's copy holds only in-frame clones and misses some; the assay was immunoSEQ multiplex PCR. The sample records 700,000 or so clones, approximately 85% being singletons. These data also formed part of another study, on human thymus T cells. That paper adds: The sample donors, healthy Finnish infants, were having corrective surgery for congenital heart defects. Resected material from corrective heart surgery provided the thymus tissue analysed. Unrelated individuals reportedly shared highly overlapping thymic TCR repertoires.

The clonotype was recovered from a girl under three years old with a congenital heart defect. The source material was thymocytes. The chain has TRBV19 and TRBJ1-5; 7 bases map to TRBD1. In DNA form, the CDR3 reads TGTGCCAGTAGTATGGTGCGGGGACAGATCAATCAGCCCCAGCATTTT. Its protein product is CASSMVRGQINQPQHF.